These 17 T cell receptor beta chains originate from one sample sequenced in a study of blood T cell repertoires in COVID-19. Clones were sequenced by immunoSEQ multiplex PCR, and TCRdb holds only the in-frame ones, with some missing. The sample includes 350,000 or so clones, less than 90% seen only once; the top ten take approximately 0.99%. The source material was PBMCs or T cells enriched from blood (not recorded which). These TCRs come from a young woman who had recovered from COVID-19.

J is TRBJ2-3 and V is TRBV6-1; 7 bases map to TRBD2. CDR3 size: 13 residues. V was pared by 3 bases and J by 9 bases, with 6 bases of the junction left unmatched. Per germline, CDR1 MNHNS and CDR2 SASEGT. The CDR3 spells CASSDGTSVTQYF. DNA of the CDR3: TGTGCCAGCAGTGACGGTACTAGCGTGACGCAGTATTTT.

The rearrangement joins TRBV5-8 to TRBJ2-6; a weak D match, TRBD2 (5 bases). CDR3 size: 15 residues. Germline V gene lookup returns CDR1 SGHTS and CDR2 YDEGEE. The ends were cut back, 2 bases at V and 2 bases at J, with 8 bases in the middle. The CDR3 sequence is CASSFRGTGANVLTF. The CDR3 nucleotides are TGTGCCAGCAGCTTCCGGGGAACTGGGGCCAACGTCCTGACTTTC. The entire variable domain, with the rest obtained from reference TRBV5-8 and TRBJ2-6, is as follows: EAGVTQSPTHLIKTRGQQATLRCSPISGHTSVYWYQQALGLGLQFLLWYDEGEERNRGNFPPRFSGRQFPNYSSELNVNALELEDSALYLCASSFRGTGANVLTFGAGSRLTVL.

This sequence joins TRBV13 and TRBJ1-6, with 7 bases identical to TRBD1. The germline V gene has CDR1 PRHDT and CDR2 FYEKMQ (reference sequence). The CDR3 has 17 residues. With 4 bases clipped from V and 0 bases from J, the junction kept 6 bases outside the gene matches. CDR3 nucleotide sequence: TGTGCCAGCAGCTCGGGACAGACGAGCTCCTATAATTCACCCCTCCACTTT. This gives the protein CASSSGQTSSYNSPLHF. The variable domain in full, with the rest retrieved from reference TRBV13 and TRBJ1-6, is AAGVIQSPRHLIKEKRETATLKCYPIPRHDTVYWYQQGPGQDPQFLISFYEKMQSDKGSIPDRFSAQQFSDYHSELNMSSLELGDSALYFCASSSGQTSSYNSPLHFGNGTRLTVT.

V usage is TRBV27 and J usage is TRBJ1-5; 7 nucleotides line up with TRBD1. There are 15 residues in the CDR3. V trimming: 4 bases; J trimming: 2 bases; junction bases outside the gene matches: 5. Looked up from germline, CDR1 is MNHEY and CDR2 is SMNVEV (reference sequence). Written as DNA, the CDR3 is TGTGCCAGCAGTTCTGGGACAGAGGGCAATCAGCCCCAGCATTTT. It specifies CASSSGTEGNQPQHF.

The V call is TRBV27, the J call TRBJ1-2, with a weak D call TRBD1 (5 bases). The CDR3 contains 13 residues. Germline V gene sequence: CDR1 MNHEY, CDR2 SMNVEV (reference sequence). The V end was cut by 4 bases, the J end by 3 bases, with 9 bases between. This CDR3 is CASSSTVDYGYTF. In DNA form, the CDR3 reads TGTGCCAGCAGTTCGACAGTTGACTATGGCTACACCTTC.

This chain connects TRBV9 to TRBJ2-7; the match to TRBD2 covers 13 bases. J was trimmed by 2 bases and V by 2 bases; bases with no gene match: 4. CDR3 length: 16 residues. Germline V lookup: CDR1 SGDLS, CDR2 YYNGEE. DNA for the CDR3: TGTGCCAGCAGCGTGGGGACTAGCGGGACCGCCTACGAGCAGTACTTC. Amino acids: CASSVGTSGTAYEQYF.

The J gene is TRBJ2-3, the V gene TRBV2; 11 bases are shared with TRBD2. V lost 6 bases and J lost 7; bases outside the gene matches: 9. Germline V gene lookup returns CDR1 SNHLY and CDR2 FYNNEI. The CDR3 spans 15 residues. The CDR3 sequence is CASRAGTSGSNTQYF. The CDR3 DNA reads TGTGCCAGCAGGGCCGGGACTAGCGGAAGTAATACGCAGTATTTT.

The chain carries TRBV20-1 and TRBJ2-7; TRBD1 might be the D (7 bases). Trimming stripped 3 bases from V and 0 bases from J, with 18 bases between. Germline values: CDR1 DFQATT, CDR2 SNEGSKA (reference sequence). The CDR3 covers 16 residues. CDR3 DNA: TGCAGTGCTAGTCTGGGGGGACAGATAGACTCCTACGAGCAGTACTTC. It specifies CSASLGGQIDSYEQYF.

This clone was counted a single time. The rearrangement joins TRBV4-1 to TRBJ2-2; 7 bases are a match to TRBD1. The CDR3 has 16 residues. Germline trimming cut 7 bases from V and 5 bases from J; bases unmatched to any gene: 13. The germline V gene encodes CDR1 MGHRA and CDR2 YSYEKL. CDR3 in amino acids: CASTPSWTGLTGELFF. In nucleotides, the CDR3 is TGCGCCAGCACCCCATCCTGGACAGGCCTTACCGGGGAGCTGTTTTTT.

V gene TRBV5-1 combines with J gene TRBJ1-1; D is possibly TRBD1 (6 bases). V lost 4 bases to trimming and J lost 10 bases, with 20 bases between them. Germline CDR1 and CDR2: SGHRS and YFSETQ. CDR3 length equals 14 residues. CDR3 DNA sequence: TGCGCCAGCAGCATCGGCATACAGGGAAGCGGAGCTTTCTTT. The encoded protein is CASSIGIQGSGAFF.

The V and J genes are TRBV7-6 and TRBJ2-5, with 9 nucleotides matching TRBD2. Germline V gene lookup returns CDR1 SGHVS and CDR2 FNYEAQ. This CDR3 region has 17 residues. Losses at the gene ends were 1 base for V and 1 base for J; bases not matched to a gene: 7. The CDR3 reads CASSLVGSGSFQETQYF. The DNA of the CDR3 is TGTGCCAGCAGCTTAGTCGGTAGCGGGAGCTTCCAAGAGACCCAGTACTTC.

The chain has TRBV4-1 and TRBJ2-7, with 9 bases aligning to TRBD2. The V gene's germline CDR1 is MGHRA and CDR2 YSYEKL. The CDR3 runs to 17 residues. Losses at the gene ends were 0 bases for V and 7 bases for J; bases not matched to a gene: 13. The CDR3 DNA reads TGCGCCAGCAGCCAAGATATTAGCGGGGGCTCCACGGGGGAGCAGTACTTC. Translation: CASSQDISGGSTGEQYF.

CDR3 sequence: CASSQNTEAFF. The DNA for the CDR3 is TGTGCCAGCAGCCAAAACACTGAAGCTTTCTTT. The chain has TRBV11-2 and TRBJ1-1, with D unresolved. Germline V CDR1 and CDR2: SGHAT, FQNNGV. The CDR3 spans 11 residues. V was cut by 5 bases and J by 2 bases, with 3 bases left in between.

The gene calls are TRBV2 and TRBJ1-2; 7 positions agree with TRBD1. V lost 5 bases to trimming and J lost 7 bases; unmatched junction nucleotides: 1. The germline CDR1 and CDR2 sequences are SNHLY and FYNNEI. CDR3 length: 11 amino acids. Written as DNA, the CDR3 is TGTGCCAGCAGTCCAGGGGGTGGCTACACCTTC. Protein product: CASSPGGGYTF.

This clone was recorded once. This chain links TRBV6-1 with TRBJ2-2; D is possibly TRBD2 (5 bases). The V and J ends lost 3 bases and 8 bases respectively, with 7 bases between them. The CDR3 loop spans 12 amino acids. The germline V gene has CDR1 MNHNS and CDR2 SASEGT. CDR3: CASSDPGGELFF. The CDR3, as DNA: TGTGCCAGCAGTGACCCGGGGGGGGAGCTGTTTTTT.

The CDR3 DNA reads as TGCGCCAGCAGCCCCGAGCGGGGGGGTCGAGAGACCCAGTACTTC. It encodes CASSPERGGRETQYF. The chain uses TRBV4-1 and TRBJ2-5; TRBD2 matches 10 bases. This CDR3 spans 15 amino acids. V was pared by 4 bases and J by 4 bases, with 6 bases of the junction left unmatched. Germline loops: CDR1 MGHRA, CDR2 YSYEKL.

DNA of the CDR3: TGTGCCAGCAGCATCAGACTACCCTCGGGCACAGATACGCAGTATTTT. Amino acids: CASSIRLPSGTDTQYF. This chain uses TRBV7-8 with TRBJ2-3; possibly TRBD2 for D (5 bases). The V gene lost 5 bases and the J gene lost 1 base, with 16 bases spanning the gap. CDR3 length: 16 amino acids. Germline V lookup: CDR1 SGHVS, CDR2 FQNEAQ.